The 15 T cell receptor beta chains in this list originate from one sample, sequenced in a study of blood T cells in healthy people across ages. With a J-beta primer mix and a sample-barcoded 5' primer, a second PCR ran about 6 to 11 cycles. One entry per CDR3 protein, called by TCRdb with MiXCR from the 5' RACE reads. The sample carries 600,000 to 1,000,000 distinct CDR3 sequences, around 25% recorded once. Another study also made use of these data, one on T cells of mothers and their children.

The specimen sequenced was blood. These receptors came from a boy younger than 18 in good health.

A note on this clonotype: This may be a read error: a much more frequent sequence differs by one nucleotide. The V and J genes are TRBV28 and TRBJ2-6; possible D gene TRBD2, 5 bases. This CDR3 region has 15 residues. Germline V gene lookup returns CDR1 MDHEN and CDR2 SYDVKM. In DNA, the CDR3 is TGTGCCATCAGTTTAATGGGAGCTGGGGCCAACGTCCTGACTTTC. This translates into CAISLMGAGANVLTF.

The J gene is TRBJ1-3, the V gene TRBV18, with 7 bases lining up with TRBD1. Trimming took 3 bases from V and 3 from J; bases not matched to a gene: 8. Germline V gene data show CDR1 as KGHSH and CDR2 as LQKENI. The CDR3 spans 16 residues. For the CDR3, the DNA is TGTGCCAGCTCACCGCCAAACAGGGGACTTGGAAACACCATATATTTT. It codes for CASSPPNRGLGNTIYF.

About this clonotype itself: One end of the junction does not line up with germline, which may come from a read error. This chain links TRBV10-3 with TRBJ2-7; the D gene is possibly TRBD1 (6 bases). Germline CDR1 ENHRY, CDR2 SYGVKD. This CDR3 comprises 14 residues. The CDR3 DNA reads TGTGCTATCAGTGAGTCGACAGGACCGGACGAGCAGTACTTC. It specifies CAISESTGPDEQYF.

The chain has TRBV3-1 and TRBJ1-5, with unresolved D. Trimming pared 11 bases from V and 2 bases from J, leaving 16 bases between. Germline V gene data show CDR1 as LGHDT and CDR2 as YNNKEL (reference sequence). This CDR3 has 14 amino acids. CDR3 coding DNA: TGTGCCTGGCGCCGGGCAGCGCGCAATCAGCCCCAGCATTTT. Translating it yields CAWRRAARNQPQHF.

This clonotype was counted a few times. The chain combines TRBV12-3 or TRBV12-4 with TRBJ2-7; TRBD1 aligns across 9 bases. This CDR3 has 15 residues. V was pared by 6 bases and J by 3 bases, with 9 bases of the junction left unmatched. CDR3 residues: CASRPGQGLLYEQYF. For the CDR3, the DNA is TGTGCCAGCAGACCCGGACAGGGGCTCCTCTACGAGCAGTACTTC.

In this sample, this clonotype turned up a few times. Here the CDR3 DNA reads TGTGCCAGCAGTAACGACAGGCTTCTCTCCTACGAGCAGTACTTC. Translating gives CASSNDRLLSYEQYF. This sequence joins TRBV12-3 or TRBV12-4 and TRBJ2-7, with a possible D match to TRBD1 (6 bases). Trimming took off 5 bases at V and 0 bases at J, with 14 bases between the two ends. The CDR3 loop spans 15 amino acids.

The chain couples TRBV28 to TRBJ2-7; TRBD1 matches at 9 bases. The CDR3 extends over 13 amino acids. CDR1 MDHEN and CDR2 SYDVKM come from the germline V gene. The J segment lost 5 bases and the V segment lost 5 bases, leaving 4 bases of the junction unmatched. CDR3 loop: CASSRDRENEQYF. Written as DNA, the CDR3 is TGTGCCAGCAGTCGGGACAGGGAGAACGAGCAGTACTTC.

This clonotype was seen a few times. The chain is built from TRBV7-2 and TRBJ2-7, with 9 nucleotides matching TRBD2. Germline CDR1 and CDR2: SGHTA and FQGNSA. The ends lost 5 bases at V and 0 bases at J; junction bases unmatched: 8. The CDR3 contains 16 residues. In DNA form, the CDR3 reads TGTGCCAGCAGCCTTTATCTAGCGGGAACCTCCTACGAGCAGTACTTC. Amino acids: CASSLYLAGTSYEQYF.

This clonotype was detected a few times. The chain combines TRBV20-1 with TRBJ2-1, with TRBD2 as a possible D gene (6 bases). Gene TRBJ2-7 matches the end of the DNA better, so the J call may be wrong. Germline V lookup: CDR1 DFQATT, CDR2 SNEGSKA (reference sequence). The CDR3 loop spans 18 amino acids. The CDR3 sequence is CSAQAPGLAAGGAYEQYF. The CDR3 region has the DNA TGCAGTGCTCAAGCCCCCGGGTTGGCAGCCGGGGGAGCCTACGAGCAGTACTTC.

This chain connects TRBV10-3 to TRBJ2-1; D ambiguous. With 3 bases removed from V and 7 bases from J, the gap between germline ends came to 7 bases. This CDR3 comprises 12 residues. Germline-derived CDR1 and CDR2 are ENHRY and SYGVKD. CDR3 in DNA: TGTGCCATCAGTGAAGGGATGAATGAGCAGTTCTTC. Translation: CAISEGMNEQFF.

The chain recombines TRBV7-9 with TRBJ2-5; D is possibly TRBD2 (5 bases). CDR1 and CDR2 from the germline V gene are SEHNR and FQNEAQ (reference sequence). Between the trimmed V and J ends, which lost 4 bases and 7 bases, there was a span of 19 bases. The CDR3 loop spans 15 amino acids. CDR3 nucleotides: TGTGCCAGCAGCTCAACTAGGGCACAAGATAGGACCCAGTACTTC. Its translation: CASSSTRAQDRTQYF.

V is TRBV2 and J is TRBJ1-1, with D possibly TRBD1 on 6 matching bases. This CDR3 contains 14 residues. Germline-derived CDR1 and CDR2 are SNHLY and FYNNEI. Trimming took 9 bases from V and 3 from J, leaving 17 bases between them. The CDR3 reads CASRTGSGDTEAFF. The CDR3 DNA follows: TGTGCCAGTCGAACAGGGTCAGGTGACACTGAAGCTTTCTTT.

This CDR3 is CASTERDTQYF. Here the CDR3 DNA reads TGTGCCAGCACAGAACGAGATACGCAGTATTTT. This chain connects TRBV2 to TRBJ2-3; D is undetermined. Germline assignment: CDR1 SNHLY and CDR2 FYNNEI. V lost 7 bases, J lost 5 bases, and 7 bases lay in between. The CDR3 has 11 amino acids.

This clonotype has more than one count but fewer than ten. V is TRBV15 and J is TRBJ2-1; no definite D call. Trimming took off 3 bases at V and 6 bases at J, with 9 bases between the two ends. CDR1 and CDR2 (germline): LNHNV, YYDKDF (reference sequence). CDR3 length: 13 amino acids. CDR3 loop: CATSRPGINEQFF. CDR3 sequence (DNA): TGTGCCACCAGCAGGCCCGGCATCAATGAGCAGTTCTTC.

This rearrangement joins TRBV9 to TRBJ1-2; D is possibly TRBD1 (5 bases). Trimming pared 0 bases from V and 3 bases from J, leaving 12 bases between. The CDR3 is made up of 15 amino acids. The germline V gene encodes CDR1 SGDLS and CDR2 YYNGEE. DNA of the CDR3: TGTGCCAGCAGCGTAGGCGCGACGGGGCACTATGGCTACACCTTC. Translated: CASSVGATGHYGYTF.